The subject of this entry is one TCR beta chain. The antigen remains undetermined. The intended depth for sequencing was 1 in 200,000 to 1 in 1 million T cells. Clones were read by immunoSEQ multiplex PCR, and TCRdb kept only the in-frame ones, dropping some. The sample holds hundreds of thousands of clones, roughly 77% seen once. These data belong to a study of cytotoxic CD8 clonotypes in ibrutinib-treated CLL. Turning to the study itself: The subjects consisted of 11 to 12 relapsed/refractory and roughly 15 treatment-naive individuals, with 17 IGHV unmutated.

The junction had 8 bases not matched to a gene; V was cut back by 7 bases and J by 4 bases. Germline lookup yields CDR1 MDHEN and CDR2 SYDVKM. This CDR3 has 15 amino acids. Whole-study results and caveats: Baseline clonality was higher than in age-matched healthy donors and moved in step with circulating CD8+ T-cell counts.

This rearrangement joins TRBV28 to TRBJ2-7, with 12 bases that match TRBD2. This TCR was sampled from a human donor with chronic lymphocytic leukemia. The specimen comprised PBMCs, sampled after 12 months of ibrutinib treatment. CDR3 loop: CASIPWTSGIYEQYF. Written as DNA, the CDR3 is TGTGCCAGCATCCCTTGGACTAGCGGGATTTACGAGCAGTACTTC. Full variable domain (rest looked up from reference TRBV28 and TRBJ2-7): DVKVTQSSRYLVKRTGEKVFLECVQDMDHENMFWYRQDPGLGLRLIYFSYDVKMKEKGDIPEGYSVSREKKERFSLILESASTNQTSMYLCASIPWTSGIYEQYFGPGTRLTVT.